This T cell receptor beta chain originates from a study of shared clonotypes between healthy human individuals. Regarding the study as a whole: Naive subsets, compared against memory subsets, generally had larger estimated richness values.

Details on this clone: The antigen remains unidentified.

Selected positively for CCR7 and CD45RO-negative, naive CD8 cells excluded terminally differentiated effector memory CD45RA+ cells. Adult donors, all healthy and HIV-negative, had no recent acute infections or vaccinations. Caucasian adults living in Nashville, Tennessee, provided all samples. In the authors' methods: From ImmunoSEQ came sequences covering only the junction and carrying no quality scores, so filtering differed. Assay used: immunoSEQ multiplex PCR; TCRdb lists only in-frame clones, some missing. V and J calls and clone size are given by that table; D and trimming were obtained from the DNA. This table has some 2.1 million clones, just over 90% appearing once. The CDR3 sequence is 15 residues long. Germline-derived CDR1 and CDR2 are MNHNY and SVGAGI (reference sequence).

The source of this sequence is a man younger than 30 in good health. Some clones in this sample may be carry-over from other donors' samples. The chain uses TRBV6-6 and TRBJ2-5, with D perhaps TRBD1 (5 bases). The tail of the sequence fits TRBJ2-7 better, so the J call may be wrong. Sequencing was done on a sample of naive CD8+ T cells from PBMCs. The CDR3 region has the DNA TGTGCCAGCAGCTCCGACAGAACCTTGAACTACGAGCAGTACTTC. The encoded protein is CASSSDRTLNYEQYF.